The TCR beta chain under discussion was sequenced for a study of T cell repertoires in cytomegalovirus infection. On this clonotype itself: Its antigen is unidentified.

TCRdb processed the reads anew with MiXCR; each CDR3 protein has one entry. The table lists around 900,000 distinct CDR3 sequences, approximately 30% of them singletons. V was clipped by 1 base and J by 5 bases, with 20 bases between them. There are 17 residues in the CDR3. The V gene's germline CDR1 is SEHNR and CDR2 FQNEAQ (reference sequence). This receptor was taken from a human donor in good health (CMV status not recorded). Some clones in this sample may be carry-over from other donors' samples. This chain uses TRBV7-9 with TRBJ2-5; the D is unclear. The sample was cultured CD8+ T cells from PBMCs, taken from culture after CMV antigen stimulation. The CDR3 sequence: CASSLGFDSFTRETQYF. The CDR3 nucleotides read TGTGCCAGCAGCTTAGGCTTCGACTCTTTTACAAGGGAGACCCAGTACTTC. The entire variable domain, with the rest obtained from reference TRBV7-9 and TRBJ2-5, is as follows: DTGVSQNPRHKITKRGQNVTFRCDPISEHNRLYWYRQTLGQGPEFLTYFQNEAQLEKSRLLSDRFSAERPKGSFSTLEIQRTEQGDSAMYLCASSLGFDSFTRETQYFGPGTRLLVL.